The clone carrying this T cell receptor beta chain was observed many times. Construction of the TCRbeta library involved unique molecular identifiers. TCRdb reprocessed the PCR reads with MiXCR, giving one entry per CDR3 protein. The sample records 490,000 or so distinct CDR3 sequences, approximately 13% being singletons. The sample originates from a study of T-cell reconstitution after alpha-beta-depleted transplantation in children. Germline V gives CDR1 SGHRS, CDR2 YFSETQ. The CDR3 length is 11 residues. V was clipped by 6 bases and J by 7 bases, with 8 bases between them. This clonotype originated in a human donor who donated a stem cell graft to a child with combined immunodeficiency. The chain joins TRBV5-1 to TRBJ2-1, with D unresolved. The sample consisted of PBMCs from the stem cell graft donor, taken from the stem cell graft. Here the CDR3 DNA reads TGCGCCAGCATGGCTTGGAATGAGCAGTTCTTC. This gives the protein CASMAWNEQFF.